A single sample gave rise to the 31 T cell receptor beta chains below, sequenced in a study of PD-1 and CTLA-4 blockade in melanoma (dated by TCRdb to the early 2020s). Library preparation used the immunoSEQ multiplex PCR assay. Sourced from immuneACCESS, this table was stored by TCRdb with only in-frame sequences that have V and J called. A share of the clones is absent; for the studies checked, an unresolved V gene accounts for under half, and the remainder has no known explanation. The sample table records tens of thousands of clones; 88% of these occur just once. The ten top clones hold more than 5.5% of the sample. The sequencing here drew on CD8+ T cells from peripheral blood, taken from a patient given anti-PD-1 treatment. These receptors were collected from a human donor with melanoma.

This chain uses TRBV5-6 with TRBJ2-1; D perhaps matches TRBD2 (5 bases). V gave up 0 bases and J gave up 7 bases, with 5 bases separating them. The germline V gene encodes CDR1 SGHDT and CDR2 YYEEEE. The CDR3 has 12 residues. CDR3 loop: CASSLGGNEQFF. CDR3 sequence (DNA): TGTGCCAGCAGCTTGGGAGGGAATGAGCAGTTCTTC. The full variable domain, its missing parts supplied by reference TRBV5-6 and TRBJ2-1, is DAGVTQSPTHLIKTRGQQVTLRCSPKSGHDTVSWYQQALGQGPQFIFQYYEEEERQRGNFPDRFSGHQFPNYSSELNVNALLLGDSALYLCASSLGGNEQFFGPGTRLTVL.

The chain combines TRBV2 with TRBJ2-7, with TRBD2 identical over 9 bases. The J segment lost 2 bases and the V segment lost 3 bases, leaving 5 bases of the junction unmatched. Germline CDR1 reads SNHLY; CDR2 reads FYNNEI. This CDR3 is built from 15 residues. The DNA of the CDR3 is TGTGCCAGCAGTGAGGGGCTAGCGGGGACCTACGAGCAGTACTTC. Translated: CASSEGLAGTYEQYF.

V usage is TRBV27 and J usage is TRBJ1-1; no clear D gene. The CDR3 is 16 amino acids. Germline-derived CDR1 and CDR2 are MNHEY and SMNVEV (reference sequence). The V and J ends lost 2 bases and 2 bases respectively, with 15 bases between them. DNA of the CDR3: TGTGCCAGCAGTTTAATTGGTGCGAGTGCTAACACTGAAGCTTTCTTT. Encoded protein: CASSLIGASANTEAFF.

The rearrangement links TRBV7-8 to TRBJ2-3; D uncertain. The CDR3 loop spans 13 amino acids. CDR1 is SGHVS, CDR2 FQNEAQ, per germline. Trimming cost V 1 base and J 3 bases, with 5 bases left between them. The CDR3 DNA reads TGTGCCAGCAGCTTAGAGGGAACAGATACGCAGTATTTT. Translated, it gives CASSLEGTDTQYF.

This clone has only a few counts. DNA for the CDR3: TGTGCCAGCAGCCCGGACAGGGTCGCAGAGACCCAGTACTTC. Translation: CASSPDRVAETQYF. V is TRBV28 and J is TRBJ2-5; 8 bases fit TRBD1. The J segment lost 4 bases and the V segment lost 6 bases, leaving 7 bases of the junction unmatched. Per germline, CDR1 MDHEN and CDR2 SYDVKM. The CDR3 is 14 residues long.

The CDR3 nucleotides read TGTGCCAGCAGCTTAGGGGGAGGGGGGGATGAGGATCAGCCCCAGCATTTT. Protein sequence: CASSLGGGGDEDQPQHF. The chain joins TRBV7-9 to TRBJ1-5; TRBD1 might be the D (6 bases). Trimming shortened V by 1 base and J by 5 bases, and 18 bases separated the two germline ends. This CDR3 contains 17 residues. Per the germline V gene, CDR1 is SEHNR and CDR2 is FQNEAQ (reference sequence). The whole variable domain, remainder taken from reference TRBV7-9 and TRBJ1-5, is DTGVSQNPRHKITKRGQNVTFRCDPISEHNRLYWYRQTLGQGPEFLTYFQNEAQLEKSRLLSDRFSAERPKGSFSTLEIQRTEQGDSAMYLCASSLGGGGDEDQPQHFGDGTRLSIL.

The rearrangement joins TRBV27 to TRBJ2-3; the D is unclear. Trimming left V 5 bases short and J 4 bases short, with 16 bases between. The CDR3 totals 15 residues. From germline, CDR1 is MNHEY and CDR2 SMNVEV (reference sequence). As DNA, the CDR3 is TGTGCCAGCAGTCTACCAGGTGGTCGGGCAGATACGCAGTATTTT. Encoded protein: CASSLPGGRADTQYF.

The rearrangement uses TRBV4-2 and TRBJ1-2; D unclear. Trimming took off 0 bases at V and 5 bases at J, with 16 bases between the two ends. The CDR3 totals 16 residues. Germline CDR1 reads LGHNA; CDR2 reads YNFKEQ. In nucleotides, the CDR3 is TGTGCCAGCAGCCAAGATCGGGTTGGAGTCTTATATGGCTACACCTTC. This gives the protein CASSQDRVGVLYGYTF.

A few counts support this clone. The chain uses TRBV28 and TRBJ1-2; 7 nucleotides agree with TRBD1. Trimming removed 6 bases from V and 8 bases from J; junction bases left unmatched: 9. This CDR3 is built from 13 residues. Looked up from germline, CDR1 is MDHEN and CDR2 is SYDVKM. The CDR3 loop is CASSSTGYGGYTF. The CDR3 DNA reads TGTGCCAGCAGCTCGACAGGGTACGGAGGCTACACCTTC.

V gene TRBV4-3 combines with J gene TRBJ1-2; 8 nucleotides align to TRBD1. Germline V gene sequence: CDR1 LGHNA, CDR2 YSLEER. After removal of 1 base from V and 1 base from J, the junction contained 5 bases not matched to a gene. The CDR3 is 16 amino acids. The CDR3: CASSQATGENNYGYTF. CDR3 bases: TGCGCCAGCAGCCAAGCGACAGGGGAAAATAACTATGGCTACACCTTC.

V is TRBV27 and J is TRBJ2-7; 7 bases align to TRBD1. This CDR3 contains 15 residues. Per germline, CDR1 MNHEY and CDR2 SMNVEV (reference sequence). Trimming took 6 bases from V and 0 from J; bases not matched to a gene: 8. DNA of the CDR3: TGTGCCAGCAGCCATAGGGGGACAGCCTCCTACGAGCAGTACTTC. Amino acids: CASSHRGTASYEQYF.

DNA of the CDR3: TGTGCCAGCAGCGTCTCCCGGGGATCTAACTATGGCTACACCTTC. It encodes CASSVSRGSNYGYTF. The V call is TRBV9, the J call TRBJ1-2; D unresolved. Trimming stripped 2 bases from V and 0 bases from J, with 11 bases between. CDR1 and CDR2 (germline): SGDLS, YYNGEE. The CDR3 covers 15 residues.

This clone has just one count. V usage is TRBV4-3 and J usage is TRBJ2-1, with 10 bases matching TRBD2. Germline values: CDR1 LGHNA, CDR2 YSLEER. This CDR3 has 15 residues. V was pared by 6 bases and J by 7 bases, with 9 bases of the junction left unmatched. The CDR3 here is CASSPGTSVVNEQFF. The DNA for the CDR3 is TGCGCCAGCAGTCCTGGGACTAGCGTCGTAAATGAGCAGTTCTTC.

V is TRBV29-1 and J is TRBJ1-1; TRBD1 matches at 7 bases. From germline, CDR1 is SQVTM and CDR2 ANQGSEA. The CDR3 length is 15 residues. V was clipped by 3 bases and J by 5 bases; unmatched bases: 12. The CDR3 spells CSVDGIGGSGTEAFF. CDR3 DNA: TGCAGCGTTGATGGCATAGGGGGCTCTGGGACTGAAGCTTTCTTT.

CDR3 DNA sequence: TGTGCCAGCAGTTATCGGCGGGGGGAAGAGACCCAGTACTTC. It specifies CASSYRRGEETQYF. The chain links TRBV6-5 to TRBJ2-5, with 8 bases lining up with TRBD2. CDR3 size: 14 residues. The germline V gene has CDR1 MNHEY and CDR2 SVGAGI. Trimming took 3 bases from V and 3 from J; bases not matched to a gene: 3.

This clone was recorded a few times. As DNA, the CDR3 is TGTGCCAGCACCGACAGGGAGGACTACGAGCAGTACTTC. Residues: CASTDREDYEQYF. V is TRBV28 and J is TRBJ2-7; TRBD1 is a possible D gene (7 bases). Trimming cost V 7 bases and J 3 bases, with 13 bases left between them. CDR3 length equals 13 residues. The germline gives CDR1 MDHEN, CDR2 SYDVKM.

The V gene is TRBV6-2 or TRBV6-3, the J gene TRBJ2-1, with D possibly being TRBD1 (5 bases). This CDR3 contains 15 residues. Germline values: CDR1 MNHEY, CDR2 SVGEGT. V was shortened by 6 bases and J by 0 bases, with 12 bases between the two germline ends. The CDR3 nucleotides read TGTGCCAGCAGCACAGGACCGAGCTCCTACAATGAGCAGTTCTTC. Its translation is CASSTGPSSYNEQFF.

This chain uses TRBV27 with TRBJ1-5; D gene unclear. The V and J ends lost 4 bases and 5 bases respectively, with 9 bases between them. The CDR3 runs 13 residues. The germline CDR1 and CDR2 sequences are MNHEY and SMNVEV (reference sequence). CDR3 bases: TGTGCCAGCAGTTCACACCCTGATCAGCCCCAGCATTTT. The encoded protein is CASSSHPDQPQHF.

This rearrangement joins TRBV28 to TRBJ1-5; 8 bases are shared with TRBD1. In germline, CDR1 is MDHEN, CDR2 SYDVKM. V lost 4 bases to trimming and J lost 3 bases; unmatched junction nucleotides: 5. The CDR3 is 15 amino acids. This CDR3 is CASSSDRGANQPQHF. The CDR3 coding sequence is TGTGCCAGCAGTTCAGACAGGGGTGCCAATCAGCCCCAGCATTTT.

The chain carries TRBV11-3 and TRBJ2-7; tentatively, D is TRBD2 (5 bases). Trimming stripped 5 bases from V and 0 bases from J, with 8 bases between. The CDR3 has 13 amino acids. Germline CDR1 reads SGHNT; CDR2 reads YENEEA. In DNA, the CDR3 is TGTGCCAGCAGCCCCCGGGGCTCCTACGAGCAGTACTTC. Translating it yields CASSPRGSYEQYF.

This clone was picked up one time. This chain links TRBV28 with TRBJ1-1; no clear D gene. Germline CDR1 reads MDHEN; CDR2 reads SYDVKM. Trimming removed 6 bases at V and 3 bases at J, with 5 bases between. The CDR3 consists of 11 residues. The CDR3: CASSRYTEAFF. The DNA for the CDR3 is TGTGCCAGCAGCCGATACACTGAAGCTTTCTTT.

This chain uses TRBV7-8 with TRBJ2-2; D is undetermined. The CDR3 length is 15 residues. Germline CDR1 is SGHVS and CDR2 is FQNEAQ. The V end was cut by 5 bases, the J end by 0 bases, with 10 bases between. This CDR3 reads CASSLDTSNTGELFF. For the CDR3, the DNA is TGTGCCAGCAGCCTAGACACCTCGAACACCGGGGAGCTGTTTTTT. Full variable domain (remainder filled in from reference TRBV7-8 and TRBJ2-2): GAGVSQSPRYKVAKRGQDVALRCDPISGHVSLFWYQQALGQGPEFLTYFQNEAQLDKSGLPSDRFFAERPEGSVSTLKIQRTQQEDSAVYLCASSLDTSNTGELFFGEGSRLTVL.

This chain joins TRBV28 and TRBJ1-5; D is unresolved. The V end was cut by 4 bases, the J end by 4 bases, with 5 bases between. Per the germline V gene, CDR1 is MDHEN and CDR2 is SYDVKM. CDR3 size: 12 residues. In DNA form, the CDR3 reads TGTGCCAGCAGTTCGGAGAATCAGCCCCAGCATTTT. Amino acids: CASSSENQPQHF.

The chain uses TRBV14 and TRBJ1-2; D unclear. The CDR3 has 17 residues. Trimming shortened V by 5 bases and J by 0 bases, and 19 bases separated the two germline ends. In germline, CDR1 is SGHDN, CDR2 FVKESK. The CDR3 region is CASSDSMDADSNYGYTF. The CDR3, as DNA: TGTGCCAGCAGCGACTCCATGGACGCTGATTCTAACTATGGCTACACCTTC.

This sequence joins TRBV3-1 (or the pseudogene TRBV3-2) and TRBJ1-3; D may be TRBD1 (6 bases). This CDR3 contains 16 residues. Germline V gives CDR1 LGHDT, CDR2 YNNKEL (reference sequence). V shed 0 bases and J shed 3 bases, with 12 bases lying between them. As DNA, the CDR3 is TGTGCCAGCAGCCAAGATCGGGGACACCGTGGAAACACCATATATTTT. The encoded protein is CASSQDRGHRGNTIYF.

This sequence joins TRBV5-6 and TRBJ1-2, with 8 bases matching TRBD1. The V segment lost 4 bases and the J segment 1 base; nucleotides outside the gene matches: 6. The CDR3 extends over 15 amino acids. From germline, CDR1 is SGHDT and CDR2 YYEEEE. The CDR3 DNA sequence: TGTGCCAGCAGCCCTGGGGGACAGGTTAACTATGGCTACACCTTC. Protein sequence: CASSPGGQVNYGYTF.

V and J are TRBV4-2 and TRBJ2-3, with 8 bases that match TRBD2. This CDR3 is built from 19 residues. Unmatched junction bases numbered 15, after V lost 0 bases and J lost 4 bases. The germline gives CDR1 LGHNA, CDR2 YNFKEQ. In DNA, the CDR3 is TGTGCCAGCAGCCAAGACGGACTAGCTATAACCGAAACGGCAGATACGCAGTATTTT. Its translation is CASSQDGLAITETADTQYF.

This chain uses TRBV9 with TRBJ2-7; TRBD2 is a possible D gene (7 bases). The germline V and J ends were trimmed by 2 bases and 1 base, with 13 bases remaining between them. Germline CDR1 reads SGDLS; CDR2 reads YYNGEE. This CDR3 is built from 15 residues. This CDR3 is CASSVNGGASYEQYF. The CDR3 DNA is TGTGCCAGCAGCGTTAATGGGGGGGCTTCCTACGAGCAGTACTTC.

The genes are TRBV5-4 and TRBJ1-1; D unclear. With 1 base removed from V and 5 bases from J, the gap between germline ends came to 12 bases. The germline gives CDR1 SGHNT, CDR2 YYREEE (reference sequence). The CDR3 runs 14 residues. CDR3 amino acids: CASSLPGEETEAFF. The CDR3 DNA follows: TGTGCCAGCAGCTTGCCGGGAGAGGAGACTGAAGCTTTCTTT. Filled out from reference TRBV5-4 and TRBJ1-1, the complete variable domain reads ETGVTQSPTHLIKTRGQQVTLRCSSQSGHNTVSWYQQALGQGPQFIFQYYREEENGRGNFPPRFSGLQFPNYSSELNVNALELDDSALYLCASSLPGEETEAFFGQGTRLTVV.

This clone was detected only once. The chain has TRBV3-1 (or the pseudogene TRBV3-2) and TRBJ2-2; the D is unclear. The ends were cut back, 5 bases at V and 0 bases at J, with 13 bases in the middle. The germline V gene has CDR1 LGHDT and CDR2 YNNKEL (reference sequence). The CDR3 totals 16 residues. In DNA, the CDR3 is TGTGCCAGCAGCTCCCGAATTAAAGCGAACACCGGGGAGCTGTTTTTT. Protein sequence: CASSSRIKANTGELFF.

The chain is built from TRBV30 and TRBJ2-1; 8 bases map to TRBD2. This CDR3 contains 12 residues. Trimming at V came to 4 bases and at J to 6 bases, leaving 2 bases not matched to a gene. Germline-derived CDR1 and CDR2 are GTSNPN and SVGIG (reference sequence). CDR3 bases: TGTGCCTGGACGGGGGGGCCCAATGAGCAGTTCTTC. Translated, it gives CAWTGGPNEQFF.